This TCR beta chain was sequenced during a study of cytomegalovirus exposure and HLA in healthy donors. Study observations and caveats: An Asian-associated ancestry cluster reportedly showed fewer N-insertions than the roughly 700-donor mean in a later analysis.

In regard to this clone: Its target is unknown.

The CDR3 is 17 amino acids. The germline CDR1 and CDR2 sequences are GTSNPN and SVGIG (reference sequence). Trimming cost V 0 bases and J 5 bases; bases outside gene matches: 13. The PCR contained 60 Vbeta and 13 Jbeta primers. Methods used by the authors: A later analysis counted 65 million to 80 million unique TCR beta chains, around 10 million shared. Repertoires were generated with immunoSEQ multiplex PCR, while TCRdb's copy carries only in-frame clones and drops some. V, J and clone size derive from that table, while D and trimming were established from the DNA sequence. The sample has 40,000 to 50,000 clones. At the time of sampling, donors were nominally healthy, though unrecorded immune exposures were likely.

The J gene is TRBJ2-7, the V gene TRBV30; 10 positions match TRBD2. This TCR was sampled from a woman between 35 and 50 years old in good health and CMV-seronegative. The material sequenced was PBMCs. The CDR3 protein is CAWSVAASGSFVDEQYF. The CDR3 DNA sequence: TGTGCCTGGAGTGTAGCAGCTAGCGGGAGCTTCGTCGACGAGCAGTACTTC.